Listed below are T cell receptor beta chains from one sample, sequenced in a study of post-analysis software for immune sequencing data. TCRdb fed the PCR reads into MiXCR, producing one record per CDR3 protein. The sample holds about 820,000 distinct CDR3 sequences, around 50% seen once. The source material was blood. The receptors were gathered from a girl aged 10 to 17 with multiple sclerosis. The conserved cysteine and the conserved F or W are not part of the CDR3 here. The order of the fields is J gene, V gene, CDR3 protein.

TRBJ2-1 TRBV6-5 ASTRGAYNEQF
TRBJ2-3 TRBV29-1 SALGRPYTDTQY
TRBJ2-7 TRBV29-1 SVGGHSGPGSYEQY
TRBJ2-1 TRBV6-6 ASSSGQVLDVEQF
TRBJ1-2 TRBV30 AWSFPLAYGYT
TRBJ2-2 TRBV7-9 ASSPQTSENTGELF
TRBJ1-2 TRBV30 AWSVLKGAYYGYT
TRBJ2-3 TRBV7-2 ASSPRGASFADTQY
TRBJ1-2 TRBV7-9 ASSHSGGFYGYT
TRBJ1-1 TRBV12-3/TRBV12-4 ASSHDGGRRTEAF
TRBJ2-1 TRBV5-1 ASSLDPLRGNSYNEQF
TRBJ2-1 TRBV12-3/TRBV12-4 ASTPGGVSYNEQF
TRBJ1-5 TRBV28 ASSKGYQPQH
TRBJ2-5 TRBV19 ASGGNEDRAVETQY
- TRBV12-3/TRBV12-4 ASSLRLAVLDEQY
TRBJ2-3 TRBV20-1 SAPGAGVTDTQY
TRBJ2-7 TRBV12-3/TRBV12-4 ASSFYDYEQY
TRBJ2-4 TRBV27 ASSPWTGAKNIQY
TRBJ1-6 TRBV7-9 ASSLPGHDNSPLH
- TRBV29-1 SVQGPGETQY
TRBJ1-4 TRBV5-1 ASSFGTVRHEKLF
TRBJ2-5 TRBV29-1 SVEDGGSSGQGARETQY
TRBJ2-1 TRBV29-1 TLAGLSPYNEQF
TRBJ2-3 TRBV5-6 ASSLASGGSHATQY
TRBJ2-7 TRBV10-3 AISGGDGTYEQY
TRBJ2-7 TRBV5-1 ASSFLAGGDYEQY
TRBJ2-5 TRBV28 ASSSGIETQY
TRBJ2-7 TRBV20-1 SAPSGRPSEQY
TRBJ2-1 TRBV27 ASSHGTSGGPSEQF
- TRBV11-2 ASSLVTSGIYEQY
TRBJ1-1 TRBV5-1 ASSYRDRGPEAF
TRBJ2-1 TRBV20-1 SAWGLAGVNEQF
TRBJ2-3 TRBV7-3 ASSPQLAGVDTQY
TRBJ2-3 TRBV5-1 ASSLGRTASTDTQY
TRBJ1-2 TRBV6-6 ASTRTGSYGYT
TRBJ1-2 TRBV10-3 AISDRPGGYGYT
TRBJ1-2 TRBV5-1 ASSLLPQGEYGYT